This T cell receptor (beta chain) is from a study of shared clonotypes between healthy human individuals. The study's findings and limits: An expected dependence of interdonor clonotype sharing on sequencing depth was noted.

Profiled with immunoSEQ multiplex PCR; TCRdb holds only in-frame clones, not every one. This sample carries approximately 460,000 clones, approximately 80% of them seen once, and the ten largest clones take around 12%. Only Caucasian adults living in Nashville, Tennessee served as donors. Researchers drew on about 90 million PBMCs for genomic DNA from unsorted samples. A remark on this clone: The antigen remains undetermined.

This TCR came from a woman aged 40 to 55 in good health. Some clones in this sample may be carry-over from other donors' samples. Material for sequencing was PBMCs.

The CDR3 DNA is TGCGCCAGCAGCTTGGGTGTAGCGGGAAGTGGAGAGCAGTTCTTC. Protein product: CASSLGVAGSGEQFF. The rearrangement uses TRBV5-1 and TRBJ2-1; TRBD2 matches at 8 bases. The V gene's germline CDR1 is SGHRS and CDR2 YFSETQ. The CDR3 has 15 residues. Losses at the gene ends were 0 bases for V and 10 bases for J; bases not matched to a gene: 9.